The rows below give T cell receptor beta chains drawn from one sample of a study of blood T cell repertoires in COVID-19. The protocol was immunoSEQ multiplex PCR, while the TCRdb copy is restricted to in-frame clones and leaves out a portion. The repertoire has approximately 160,000 clones, around nine tenths of them found once; the top ten carry around 0.5%. The sample consisted of peripheral blood. The receptors here all came from a man over 45 with acute or convalescent COVID-19. Each CDR3 is given with its conserved first and last residue. Fields, in order: CDR3 protein, J gene, V gene, clone size. Clone size is not always given. Where it is, it says once, few, many or a class for expanded clones.

CDR3 protein: CASGVGNTIYF
J gene: TRBJ1-3
V gene: TRBV11-3
clone size: -

CDR3 protein: CASSPRGGMNTGELFF
J gene: TRBJ2-2
V gene: TRBV18
clone size: -

CDR3 protein: CASSQSYISSGNTIYF
J gene: TRBJ1-3
V gene: TRBV4-1
clone size: once

CDR3 protein: CASRTDSGGTGELFF
J gene: TRBJ2-2
V gene: TRBV3-1/TRBV3-2
clone size: -

CDR3 protein: CASSAQRGGGTDTQYF
J gene: TRBJ2-3
V gene: TRBV6-6
clone size: -

CDR3 protein: CSASRNTEAFF
J gene: TRBJ1-1
V gene: TRBV20-1
clone size: -

CDR3 protein: CASSREGAQGSPLHF
J gene: TRBJ1-6
V gene: TRBV7-2
clone size: few

CDR3 protein: CASSTRRGLTNEKLFF
J gene: TRBJ1-4
V gene: TRBV6-2/TRBV6-3
clone size: once

CDR3 protein: CASNTGPGSPLHF
J gene: TRBJ1-6
V gene: TRBV19
clone size: -

CDR3 protein: CASSKGQSSDTQYF
J gene: TRBJ2-3
V gene: TRBV7-3
clone size: -

CDR3 protein: CASSKGARGINYGYTF
J gene: TRBJ1-2
V gene: TRBV6-6
clone size: -

CDR3 protein: CASSERLAGKETQYF
J gene: TRBJ2-5
V gene: TRBV10-1
clone size: once

CDR3 protein: CASQSQFEQFF
J gene: TRBJ2-1
V gene: TRBV18
clone size: -

CDR3 protein: CATSDLHSASWPPAPPLRDNEQFF
J gene: TRBJ2-1
V gene: TRBV24-1
clone size: -

CDR3 protein: CASSADRGPYEQYF
J gene: TRBJ2-7
V gene: TRBV11-2
clone size: -

CDR3 protein: CASSLRQGNGYTF
J gene: TRBJ1-2
V gene: TRBV28
clone size: once

CDR3 protein: CAWSSGLPTGELFF
J gene: TRBJ2-2
V gene: TRBV30
clone size: -

CDR3 protein: CASSQPAAGGGEQYF
J gene: TRBJ2-7
V gene: TRBV4-2
clone size: -

CDR3 protein: CASRLWGQGNYGYTF
J gene: TRBJ1-2
V gene: TRBV28
clone size: -

CDR3 protein: CASSLDTAATDTQYF
J gene: TRBJ2-3
V gene: TRBV7-9
clone size: many

CDR3 protein: CASSRGTSGDGTKETQYF
J gene: TRBJ2-5
V gene: TRBV11-2
clone size: -

CDR3 protein: CASSSETGYEKLFF
J gene: TRBJ1-4
V gene: TRBV28
clone size: -

CDR3 protein: CASRASGSSYNEQFF
J gene: TRBJ2-1
V gene: TRBV7-3
clone size: -

CDR3 protein: CASSYRGSGANVLTF
J gene: TRBJ2-6
V gene: TRBV3-1/TRBV3-2
clone size: -

CDR3 protein: CASSPLFTGELFF
J gene: TRBJ2-2
V gene: TRBV5-8
clone size: once

CDR3 protein: CASSLGGMNTEAFF
J gene: TRBJ1-1
V gene: TRBV27
clone size: -

CDR3 protein: CASSQTRDRARGNEQFF
J gene: TRBJ2-1
V gene: TRBV14
clone size: once

CDR3 protein: CASRTGYQPQHF
J gene: TRBJ1-5
V gene: TRBV12-3/TRBV12-4
clone size: -

CDR3 protein: CASSLDRTNTEAFF
J gene: TRBJ1-1
V gene: TRBV7-2
clone size: -

CDR3 protein: CASSWGTGRNTEAFF
J gene: TRBJ1-1
V gene: TRBV27
clone size: -

CDR3 protein: CASSPPGDSQGTDTQYF
J gene: TRBJ2-3
V gene: TRBV18
clone size: -

CDR3 protein: CASSKARSGRGWRTQYF
J gene: TRBJ2-3
V gene: TRBV21-1
clone size: -

CDR3 protein: CASSLNTGAIKETQYF
J gene: TRBJ2-5
V gene: TRBV5-4
clone size: -

CDR3 protein: CAISEFGGQGADTQYF
J gene: TRBJ2-3
V gene: TRBV10-3
clone size: once

CDR3 protein: CSVRPGLAGGETQYF
J gene: TRBJ2-5
V gene: TRBV29-1
clone size: -

CDR3 protein: CASSRQVQNEQFF
J gene: TRBJ2-1
V gene: TRBV19
clone size: -

CDR3 protein: CASSLTGTSRDTQYF
J gene: TRBJ2-3
V gene: TRBV7-3
clone size: -

CDR3 protein: CASSFRAAGTEAFF
J gene: TRBJ1-1
V gene: TRBV28
clone size: -

CDR3 protein: CASSLGRGRSNQPQHF
J gene: TRBJ1-5
V gene: TRBV19
clone size: -

CDR3 protein: CASSLSPGAGGNTIYF
J gene: TRBJ1-3
V gene: TRBV27
clone size: -

CDR3 protein: CASSSSRVSTGELFF
J gene: TRBJ2-2
V gene: TRBV11-3
clone size: -

CDR3 protein: CASSGTRAINQPQHF
J gene: TRBJ1-5
V gene: TRBV27
clone size: -

CDR3 protein: CATSRDPRQPQHF
J gene: TRBJ1-5
V gene: TRBV15
clone size: -

CDR3 protein: CASTSGTGASGNTIYF
J gene: TRBJ1-3
V gene: TRBV5-1
clone size: once

CDR3 protein: CASSQDRTGGPGNTIYF
J gene: TRBJ1-3
V gene: TRBV4-3
clone size: -

CDR3 protein: CASSPSGLQNLYEQYF
J gene: TRBJ2-7
V gene: TRBV7-2
clone size: -

CDR3 protein: CASRVGQEGQPQHF
J gene: TRBJ1-5
V gene: TRBV27
clone size: -

CDR3 protein: CASSSGLGYEQYF
J gene: TRBJ2-7
V gene: TRBV11-3
clone size: -

CDR3 protein: CASSMGAGDSNQPQHF
J gene: TRBJ1-5
V gene: TRBV19
clone size: -

CDR3 protein: CASSLGTPTRETQYF
J gene: TRBJ2-5
V gene: TRBV11-2
clone size: -

CDR3 protein: CSVRLNSGNTIYF
J gene: TRBJ1-3
V gene: TRBV29-1
clone size: -

CDR3 protein: CATASPGQGGDTQYF
J gene: TRBJ2-3
V gene: TRBV19
clone size: -

CDR3 protein: CASSLASGITDTQYF
J gene: TRBJ2-3
V gene: TRBV5-1
clone size: -

CDR3 protein: CASSSRGNQPQHF
J gene: TRBJ1-5
V gene: TRBV27
clone size: -

CDR3 protein: CAISESTGTNTGELFF
J gene: TRBJ2-2
V gene: TRBV10-3
clone size: -

CDR3 protein: CASSIAGQLNTEAFF
J gene: TRBJ1-1
V gene: TRBV19
clone size: -

CDR3 protein: CASSLGDTQYF
J gene: TRBJ2-3
V gene: TRBV5-1
clone size: once

CDR3 protein: CASSQVWASGYNEQFF
J gene: TRBJ2-1
V gene: TRBV4-3
clone size: -

CDR3 protein: CASSVGTSGNEQYF
J gene: TRBJ2-7
V gene: TRBV9
clone size: -

CDR3 protein: CSASDDRGGNQPQHF
J gene: TRBJ1-5
V gene: TRBV20-1
clone size: once